Listed below are T cell receptor beta chains from one sample, sequenced in a study of cytomegalovirus exposure and HLA in healthy donors. The repertoire was sequenced with immunoSEQ multiplex PCR; TCRdb's copy has only in-frame clones and lacks some. Of some 140,000 clones listed, around 80% were seen once; the top ten hold around 6%. The sequencing sample was made of PBMCs. The receptors come from a woman in her thirties or forties in good health and CMV-seropositive. Each CDR3 is given with its conserved first and last residue. D genes are given only for firm matches. Size tells how often a clone was seen (once, few, many) or the class of an expanded clone, and some rows leave it out.

DNA,CDR3,J,size,D,V
TGTGCCAGTAGTCCGACGGGGGATGAGCAGTTCTTC,CASSPTGDEQFF,TRBJ2-1,few,.,TRBV19
TGTGCCAGCAGCTTAGGGAGGCTAGGGGAGACCCAGTACTTC,CASSLGRLGETQYF,TRBJ2-5,.,.,TRBV7-8
TGTGCCAGCAGCTTAGCGTTCCGGGAAGTGGAGACCCAGTACTTC,CASSLAFREVETQYF,TRBJ2-5,once,.,TRBV7-8
TGCGCCAGCAGCCAGAGGACAGGGCCGGGTGGCTACACCTTC,CASSQRTGPGGYTF,TRBJ1-2,once,TRBD1,TRBV4-1
TGTGCCAGCAGTGAACAGGGGGCGGTGCAGCCCCAGCATTTT,CASSEQGAVQPQHF,TRBJ1-5,.,TRBD1,TRBV6-1
TGTGCCAGTAGTTCGGGTAGACCTCACGGTGAAAAACTGTTTTTT,CASSSGRPHGEKLFF,TRBJ1-4,.,.,TRBV19
TGTGCCAGTAGTATACGATCCGGACTAGCGGGTAGGGGCCAAGAGACCCAGTACTTC,CASSIRSGLAGRGQETQYF,TRBJ2-5,.,TRBD2,TRBV19
TGCGCCAGCAGTGAAGGACTAGCGGGTTTCGATGAGCAGTTCTTC,CASSEGLAGFDEQFF,TRBJ2-1,.,TRBD2,TRBV10-1
TGCGCCAGCAGCTTGGATCCGGGAGTCTCCGAGCAGTACTTC,CASSLDPGVSEQYF,TRBJ2-7,.,.,TRBV5-1
TGTGCCAGCAGCTTAACTGGGGGCCAGGCTTTCTTT,CASSLTGGQAFF,TRBJ1-1,.,.,TRBV7-3
TGTGCCATCTCAGGGGGCTACTATGGCTACACCTTC,CAISGGYYGYTF,TRBJ1-2,.,TRBD1,TRBV28
TGTGCCAGCAGCGCCGGGACATTCACAGATACGCAGTATTTT,CASSAGTFTDTQYF,TRBJ2-3,.,.,TRBV28
TGTGCCAGCAGCCTACCACGGGGGAACACTGAAGCTTTCTTT,CASSLPRGNTEAFF,TRBJ1-1,.,.,TRBV5-4
TGCGCCAGCAGCTTGGAGGGACTAGCTGTCAATGAGCAGTTCTTC,CASSLEGLAVNEQFF,TRBJ2-1,.,TRBD2,TRBV5-1
TGCGCCAGCAGCCTGACAGTGAACACTGAAGCTTTCTTT,CASSLTVNTEAFF,TRBJ1-1,.,.,TRBV4-1
TGCGCCAGCAGCGAGGGATGGAACGGTGAGCAGTTCTTC,CASSEGWNGEQFF,TRBJ2-1,.,.,TRBV5-1
TGTGCCAGCAGTTTACCGGGGAGGCAGGATACGCAGTATTTT,CASSLPGRQDTQYF,TRBJ2-3,.,.,TRBV28
TGTGCCAGCTCACGAAGGACAGGGGGGACAGATACGCAGTATTTT,CASSRRTGGTDTQYF,TRBJ2-3,few,TRBD1,TRBV18
TGCGCCAGCAGCCAAGGGGCCGGGACTAGCGGGAGTCTGCAGTTCTTC,CASSQGAGTSGSLQFF,TRBJ2-1,.,TRBD2,TRBV4-1
TGCGCCAGCAGCTTGACCGATCCGACAGGGCCACCCTACAATGAGCAGTTCTTC,CASSLTDPTGPPYNEQFF,TRBJ2-1,.,TRBD1,TRBV5-1
TGTGCCAGCAGCTTACTGGGCCCTATTGCCTACAATGAGCAGTTCTTC,CASSLLGPIAYNEQFF,TRBJ2-1,.,.,TRBV7-9
TGTGCCAGTAGCCTGCCGGGGGGAACTAACTATGGCTACACCTTC,CASSLPGGTNYGYTF,TRBJ1-2,.,.,TRBV19
TGTGCCAGCAGTGTCGTCGAGAGGGGAAACACCATATATTTT,CASSVVERGNTIYF,TRBJ1-3,few,.,TRBV6-1
TGTGCCTGGAGTGGCCAGGGGAATCAGCCCCAGCATTTT,CAWSGQGNQPQHF,TRBJ1-5,.,.,TRBV30
TGTGCCGGCAGTGAATCCGCGGGTGGTTTGGGTCAGCCCCAGCATTTT,CAGSESAGGLGQPQHF,TRBJ1-5,.,.,TRBV6-1
TGTGCCAGCAGGCGGAAGGGGGGGGAGAACACTGAAGCTTTCTTT,CASRRKGGENTEAFF,TRBJ1-1,once,.,TRBV6-1
TGCGCCAGCAGCTCAACATCGAGGGGGGGACGGGCCTCTGGGGCCAACGTCCTGACTTTC,CASSSTSRGGRASGANVLTF,TRBJ2-6,.,.,TRBV5-1
TGTGCCAGCAGCGTAGTCCCGAGAAACACCGGGGAGCTGTTTTTT,CASSVVPRNTGELFF,TRBJ2-2,.,.,TRBV9
TGTGCCAGCAGCCCCCGAGAGGCCTACAATGAGCAGTTCTTC,CASSPREAYNEQFF,TRBJ2-1,.,.,TRBV7-2
TGTGCCAGCAGTCGGGGGAGTTCGGACACTGAAGCTTTCTTT,CASSRGSSDTEAFF,TRBJ1-1,once,.,TRBV5-4
TGCAGCGTTGAGGCGGGTCCAAAAAACATTCAGTACTTC,CSVEAGPKNIQYF,TRBJ2-4,.,.,TRBV29-1
TGTGCCAGTAGTACCCGGACAGGTTCCCCAGATACGCAGTATTTT,CASSTRTGSPDTQYF,TRBJ2-3,.,TRBD1,TRBV19
TGTGCCACCAGCAGAAGGACAGGGGACGGGACTGAAGCTTTCTTT,CATSRRTGDGTEAFF,TRBJ1-1,.,TRBD1,TRBV15
TGTGCCAGCAGCGTCGGGACTAGCGGAAACCCTAGCACAGATACGCAGTATTTT,CASSVGTSGNPSTDTQYF,TRBJ2-3,.,TRBD2,TRBV9
TGCAGCGTTGGTACGGGACAGGAATTCTACAATGAGCAGTTCTTC,CSVGTGQEFYNEQFF,TRBJ2-1,.,TRBD1,TRBV29-1
TGTGCCAGCAGCCCTGGACAGCAAAATGAAAAACTGTTTTTT,CASSPGQQNEKLFF,TRBJ1-4,.,.,TRBV4-2
TGTGCCACCAGCAGTCTAAGCGGTGAAGCTTTCTTT,CATSSLSGEAFF,TRBJ1-1,.,.,TRBV15
TGTGCCAGTAGTGAAGGGGTTGTTAGCAATCAGCCCCAGCATTTT,CASSEGVVSNQPQHF,TRBJ1-5,.,.,TRBV19
TGTGCCAGCAGTAAAGACAGGGTGCGCTCTGGAAACACCATATATTTT,CASSKDRVRSGNTIYF,TRBJ1-3,once,TRBD1,TRBV7-8
TGTGCCAGCAGTCAGGGAGCTGACAGGGTCTATAATTCACCCCTCCACTTT,CASSQGADRVYNSPLHF,TRBJ1-6,.,TRBD1,TRBV28